The 23 T cell receptor beta chains below all came from one sample that was sequenced in a study of CD8 T cells in ankylosing spondylitis. MiXCR, run by TCRdb on the 5' RACE reads, gives a single entry per CDR3 protein. The data contain about 250,000 distinct CDR3 sequences, 20% to 30% of them singletons. Material: blood, either unsorted or a sorted T cell fraction (not recorded which). Every receptor here comes from a male donor with ankylosing spondylitis or in good health (not recorded which).

The rearrangement links TRBV3-1 to TRBJ2-7; TRBD1 is a possible D gene (6 bases). Germline lookup yields CDR1 LGHDT and CDR2 YNNKEL (reference sequence). V was trimmed by 3 bases and J by 3 bases, leaving 12 bases between them. This CDR3 comprises 14 residues. CDR3 residues: CASSQAGAGYEQYF. The CDR3 region has the DNA TGTGCCAGCAGCCAGGCAGGGGCGGGCTACGAGCAGTACTTC.

The chain uses TRBV7-3 and TRBJ2-1, with 11 bases matching TRBD2. This CDR3 spans 20 amino acids. The germline gives CDR1 SGHTA, CDR2 FQGTGA. V was clipped by 3 bases and J by 1 base; unmatched bases: 14. The CDR3 region is CASSFTGQGRLAGSYNEQFF. CDR3 DNA sequence: TGTGCCAGCAGCTTTACGGGACAGGGCCGACTAGCGGGATCCTACAATGAGCAGTTCTTC.

The chain employs TRBV20-1 and TRBJ1-1; D is unresolved. CDR3 size: 17 residues. CDR1 is DFQATT, CDR2 SNEGSKA, per germline (reference sequence). Trimming shortened V by 0 bases and J by 7 bases, and 24 bases separated the two germline ends. The CDR3 region is CSARDVFYLGLGSEAFF. In nucleotides, the CDR3 is TGCAGTGCTAGAGATGTTTTTTATCTGGGCCTAGGGAGTGAAGCTTTCTTT.

As concerns this clonotype: Given a much more abundant clone one base away, this may be a read error. This chain links TRBV12-3 or TRBV12-4 with TRBJ1-3; D is unresolved. This CDR3 is 12 amino acids long. Trimming left V 4 bases short and J 1 base short, with 2 bases between. CDR3 nucleotides: TGTGCCAGCAGTTATTCTGGAAACACCATATATTTT. Translating gives CASSYSGNTIYF.

The chain uses TRBV15 and TRBJ2-1, with TRBD2 matching over 9 bases. V lost 0 bases and J lost 5; bases outside the gene matches: 2. This CDR3 contains 15 residues. Germline lookup yields CDR1 LNHNV and CDR2 YYDKDF (reference sequence). The CDR3 here is CATSRDLAGNNEQFF. The CDR3 nucleotides are TGTGCCACCAGCAGAGATCTAGCGGGGAACAATGAGCAGTTCTTC.

This clonotype was counted at least ten times. V gene TRBV28 combines with J gene TRBJ2-4; D may correspond to TRBD1 or TRBD2 (5 bases each). The CDR3 loop spans 11 amino acids. V dropped 3 bases and J dropped 9 bases, with 6 bases sitting between them. Germline V gene lookup returns CDR1 MDHEN and CDR2 SYDVKM. The CDR3, as DNA: TGTGCCAGCAGTTTCGGGGCCATTCAGTACTTC. As protein: CASSFGAIQYF.

This clonotype has a count of ten or more. The V gene is TRBV20-1, the J gene TRBJ2-3, with 7 bases identical to TRBD1. The V and J ends lost 6 bases and 1 base, in that order; junction bases with no gene match: 10. The CDR3 consists of 15 residues. CDR1 is DFQATT and CDR2 is SNEGSKA in the germline V gene (reference sequence). CDR3 bases: TGCAGTGCGCCACAGGGGAGTTATGGCACAGATACGCAGTATTTT. Its translation is CSAPQGSYGTDTQYF.

V and J are TRBV11-2 and TRBJ2-7; the D gene could be TRBD1 or TRBD2 (7 bases each). The V and J ends lost 5 bases and 4 bases respectively, with 21 bases between them. The CDR3 spans 16 residues. Germline-derived CDR1 and CDR2 are SGHAT and FQNNGV. The CDR3 DNA is TGTGCCAGCAGCACACAGGGAGGGGGCGGGAATTACGAGCAGTACTTC. Protein sequence: CASSTQGGGGNYEQYF.

This clonotype was seen ten or more times. The rearrangement uses TRBV11-2 and TRBJ1-1; TRBD1 might be the D (6 bases). The CDR3 is made up of 15 amino acids. CDR1 and CDR2 from the germline V gene are SGHAT and FQNNGV. V gave up 1 base and J gave up 2 bases, with 11 bases separating them. CDR3 DNA sequence: TGTGCCAGCAGCTTAGGTGGACAGCTCAACACTGAAGCTTTCTTT. This gives the protein CASSLGGQLNTEAFF.

A few counts support this clonotype. The genes are TRBV12-3 or TRBV12-4 and TRBJ2-5, with D possibly being TRBD2 (7 bases). CDR3 size: 14 residues. The V and J ends lost 6 bases and 4 bases respectively, with 15 bases between them. The CDR3 protein is CASRRGGLTETQYF. The CDR3 DNA is TGTGCCAGCAGACGCGGGGGCCTAACAGAGACCCAGTACTTC.

The gene calls are TRBV12-3 or TRBV12-4 and TRBJ1-1; unclear D gene. The CDR3 totals 13 residues. The V end lost 7 bases, the J end lost 0 bases, and 9 bases lay between the germline ends. CDR3 nucleotide sequence: TGTGCCAGCACCAGAGATATGAACACTGAAGCTTTCTTT. It encodes CASTRDMNTEAFF.

The rearrangement links TRBV12-3 or TRBV12-4 to TRBJ1-2; D is ambiguous. Trimming took 5 bases from V and 4 from J, leaving 17 bases between them. The CDR3 has 15 amino acids. The CDR3 spells CASSPGVQRFYGYTF. In DNA form, the CDR3 reads TGTGCCAGCAGTCCCGGTGTGCAGCGATTCTATGGCTACACCTTC.

This clonotype was seen a few times. V usage is TRBV20-1 and J usage is TRBJ2-5; a possible D gene is TRBD1 (7 bases). The germline V and J ends were trimmed by 6 bases and 2 bases, with 16 bases remaining between them. This CDR3 is built from 14 residues. Per germline, CDR1 DFQATT and CDR2 SNEGSKA (reference sequence). The CDR3 loop is CSATQGGQQETQYF. CDR3 in DNA: TGCAGTGCCACCCAGGGGGGTCAACAAGAGACCCAGTACTTC.

V gene TRBV12-3 or TRBV12-4 combines with J gene TRBJ1-4, with D unclear. This CDR3 spans 12 amino acids. V was trimmed by 3 bases and J by 14 bases, leaving 13 bases between them. As DNA, the CDR3 is TGTGCCAGCAGTTTGGACGATGGGGTCCTGTTTTTT. Its translation: CASSLDDGVLFF.

This clonotype has just a few counts. The rearrangement joins TRBV20-1 to TRBJ2-5; 11 bases fit TRBD1. J was trimmed by 3 bases and V by 0 bases; bases with no gene match: 9. This CDR3 is built from 17 residues. Germline loops: CDR1 DFQATT, CDR2 SNEGSKA (reference sequence). Written as DNA, the CDR3 is TGCAGTGCTAGAGATATCTGGGACAGGGGGTTGGAAGAGACCCAGTACTTC. It yields the protein CSARDIWDRGLEETQYF.

There are a few counts of this clonotype. The chain employs TRBV20-1 and TRBJ2-7; D tentatively reads TRBD1 or TRBD2 (5 bases each). This CDR3 is built from 13 residues. CDR1 and CDR2 from the germline V gene are DFQATT and SNEGSKA (reference sequence). Deletions cut 3 bases from V and 3 bases from J, with 12 bases between. The CDR3, as DNA: TGCAGTGCTAGGGGGACGGACCTCTACGAGCAGTACTTC. Amino acid sequence: CSARGTDLYEQYF.

V and J are TRBV7-3 and TRBJ2-1; no clear D gene. Germline CDR1 and CDR2: SGHTA and FQGTGA. V was pared by 1 base and J by 7 bases, with 14 bases between. CDR3 size: 15 residues. Written as DNA, the CDR3 is TGTGCCAGCAGCTTAAGGGATTATTCCTTAAATGAGCAGTTCTTC. It is translated as CASSLRDYSLNEQFF.

The rearrangement uses TRBV20-1 and TRBJ1-1; D unresolved. The germline V gene has CDR1 DFQATT and CDR2 SNEGSKA (reference sequence). The V end was cut by 4 bases, the J end by 1 base, with 19 bases between. The CDR3 is 16 residues long. CDR3 in amino acids: CSAKKGAEFGNTEAFF. For the CDR3, the DNA is TGCAGTGCTAAGAAGGGCGCGGAGTTTGGGAACACTGAAGCTTTCTTT.

This clonotype was detected only a few times. This chain connects TRBV12-3 or TRBV12-4 to TRBJ2-7, with TRBD2 matching over 13 bases. The CDR3 has 13 amino acids. J was trimmed by 9 bases and V by 6 bases; bases with no gene match: 5. CDR3 coding DNA: TGTGCCAGCAGCCTGGGACTAGCGGGGATGCAGTACTTC. It specifies CASSLGLAGMQYF.

The chain carries TRBV3-1 and TRBJ2-3, with D uncertain. The CDR3 consists of 17 residues. V was pared by 1 base and J by 0 bases, with 14 bases between. In germline, CDR1 is LGHDT, CDR2 YNNKEL (reference sequence). CDR3 amino acids: CASSQVWVEWSTDTQYF. In DNA, the CDR3 is TGTGCCAGCAGCCAAGTCTGGGTTGAGTGGAGCACAGATACGCAGTATTTT.

This clonotype was detected ten times or more. This chain connects TRBV11-2 to TRBJ2-1; no definite D call. V was shortened by 7 bases and J by 8 bases, with 18 bases between the two germline ends. This CDR3 contains 14 residues. Germline V gene sequence: CDR1 SGHAT, CDR2 FQNNGV. CDR3 DNA sequence: TGTGCCAGCACCTATGGTTACAGTGGTGATGAGCAGTTCTTC. Amino acids: CASTYGYSGDEQFF.

About this clonotype itself: Just one base apart from a much larger clone, this may be a read error. CDR3 sequence: CTARDQDLYNEQFF. In DNA form, the CDR3 reads TGCACTGCTAGAGATCAGGATCTCTACAATGAGCAGTTCTTC. The chain couples TRBV20-1 to TRBJ2-1; D unresolved. This CDR3 region has 14 residues. Germline V CDR1 and CDR2: DFQATT, SNEGSKA (reference sequence).

This clonotype was recorded at least ten times. The rearrangement links TRBV10-3 to TRBJ2-2, with D possibly being TRBD1 (6 bases). This CDR3 spans 16 amino acids. V was cut by 0 bases and J by 5 bases, with 13 bases left in between. CDR1 and CDR2 (germline): ENHRY, SYGVKD. This CDR3 reads CAISESQGTGTGELFF. The CDR3 DNA reads TGTGCCATCAGTGAGTCCCAGGGGACGGGGACCGGGGAGCTGTTTTTT.